These T cell receptor beta chains were read from a single sample in a study of T cells in pancreatic ductal adenocarcinoma. Sequencing used immunoSEQ multiplex PCR; TCRdb keeps in-frame clones, though not all of them. The sample includes about 98,000 clones, about 95% of them seen just once. Sequencing used PBMCs. The receptors were gathered from a human donor with pancreatic ductal adenocarcinoma. The conserved cysteine and the conserved F or W are not part of the CDR3 here.

j_call cdr3_length v_call cdr3_aa
TRBJ2-7 13 TRBV5-1 ASSIRTSTPPEQY
TRBJ1-4 15 TRBV5-1 ASSLSQGLVLGEKLF
TRBJ1-5 14 TRBV5-6 ASSLFSRGDHQPQH
TRBJ1-1 10 TRBV6-6 ATGRGGTEAF
TRBJ2-7 15 TRBV28 ASSSRPGAGGAYEQY
TRBJ2-3 13 TRBV11-2 ASSLGGRDTDTQY
TRBJ1-3 13 TRBV28 ASSLGTGGGNTIY
TRBJ2-3 14 TRBV7-2 ASSLARDRGTDTQY
TRBJ1-1 11 TRBV19 ASSLGQNTEAF
TRBJ2-1 12 TRBV7-3 ASSLTWGRNEQF
TRBJ2-5 13 TRBV7-9 ASSLRGGIEETQY
TRBJ2-7 12 TRBV2 ASSAAGVAYEQY
TRBJ2-5 13 TRBV29-1 SGVPGTGLWETQY
TRBJ2-3 13 TRBV6-5 ASRLLAGGPDTQY
TRBJ1-4 12 TRBV5-1 ASTSRGTGEKLF
TRBJ2-1 14 TRBV5-4 ASSLGGTSGDNEQF
TRBJ2-1 12 TRBV15 ATTHGGSYNEQF
TRBJ2-4 14 TRBV5-3 ARSPEREGAKNIQY
TRBJ2-2 11 TRBV30 AWSNQGFGELF
TRBJ1-1 10 TRBV30 AWIQAYTEAF
TRBJ2-2 13 TRBV30 AWSVPLGLAGELF
TRBJ2-1 13 TRBV6-6 ASSRTSGTYNEQF
TRBJ2-3 10 TRBV4-3 ASSQGANTQY
TRBJ1-1 12 TRBV6-5 ASSYKGRGTEAF
TRBJ2-5 10 TRBV23-1 ASSRGVGTQY
TRBJ2-7 13 TRBV7-2 ASSSPAGVSYEQY
TRBJ2-7 12 TRBV11-2 ASSTGTGIYEQY
TRBJ1-5 10 TRBV27 ASRGSNQPQH
TRBJ2-3 14 TRBV9 ASSSRLAGETDTQY
TRBJ2-2 13 TRBV7-9 ASSLGQANTGELF
TRBJ2-7 12 TRBV29-1 SVPGGPSHYEQY
TRBJ2-5 11 TRBV7-9 ASSTSPDSNQY
TRBJ2-3 12 TRBV10-2 ASKAGASTDTQY
TRBJ1-2 10 TRBV28 ATSTGGLGYT
TRBJ2-2 13 TRBV6-6 ASSYDWGGSGELF
TRBJ1-4 11 TRBV10-2 ASSTESNEKLF
TRBJ2-7 12 TRBV7-2 ASSPRQSSYEQY
TRBJ2-1 12 TRBV7-2 ASKSSGTGDEQF
TRBJ2-1 16 TRBV4-1 ASSRTTAPSGIGNEQF
TRBJ1-2 14 TRBV28 ASRSDGVVANYGYT
TRBJ2-7 12 TRBV27 ASSLVGSSYEQY
TRBJ2-5 11 TRBV7-2 ASSLRAGETQY
TRBJ2-1 10 TRBV21-1 ASPNLGNEQF
TRBJ2-7 12 TRBV5-1 ASRPGQFSYEQY
TRBJ2-3 13 TRBV12-5 ASGLGAGVTDTQY
TRBJ2-3 12 TRBV2 ASRVGQARDTQY
TRBJ2-1 12 TRBV14 ASSRTGAYNEQF
TRBJ2-2 13 TRBV4-2 ASSQGAGGPGELF
TRBJ2-3 10 TRBV7-8 ASSSVTDTQY
TRBJ2-6 9 TRBV9 ASSVDRVLT
TRBJ2-3 13 TRBV11-2 ASSFSFFSTDTQY
TRBJ2-7 11 TRBV18 ASSPTESYEQY
TRBJ2-3 11 TRBV5-1 ASSYQATDTQY
TRBJ2-7 18 TRBV5-1 ASSLDLERRRGGPGYEQY
TRBJ2-7 11 TRBV7-3 ASSSGSPYEQY
TRBJ2-1 13 TRBV19 ASSIRTGGKDEQF
TRBJ2-7 12 TRBV7-6 ASRRTGGNGEQY
TRBJ2-7 9 TRBV30 AWRGPREQY
TRBJ2-2 14 TRBV11-2 ASSLLAGRGTGELF